This is a list of T cell receptor beta chains from one sample in a study of regulatory T cells in long-lasting Graves disease. TCRdb processed the multiplex PCR reads anew with MiXCR; each CDR3 protein has one entry. The data hold under 400,000 distinct CDR3 sequences, with over 15% observed a single time. Another study also made use of these data, one on T cells in Graves' hyperthyroidism and ophthalmopathy.

Specimen: peripheral blood mononuclear cells (PBMCs), collected at new diagnosis, from a patient treated with antithyroid drugs. The receptors come from a man between 40 and 49 years old with Graves disease. CDR3s include the opening cysteine and the closing phenylalanine or tryptophan.

V gene	CDR3 protein
TRBV9	CASSVDTTQRGNEKLFF
TRBV7-6	CASSSSRGSGNTIYF
TRBV7-6	CASSPGRIRAYNSPLHF
TRBV5-1	CASSLDGFTEAFF
TRBV9	CASSDGDRGLYEQYF
TRBV7-9	CASSLHGDWGETQYF
TRBV20-1	CSANRPLHEQFF
TRBV28	CASRMDQRQETQYF
TRBV7-9	CASRGGIGTGELFF
TRBV2	CASSYQGGGFGTGELFF
TRBV6-1	CASSEYSPLVRSNQPQHF
TRBV2	CASSKNEQYF
TRBV28	CASSRQGALQPQHF
TRBV18	CASSPPSAGDKEQYF
TRBV4-2	CASSQDSMGEQYF
TRBV18	CASSPGTGGSYEQYF
TRBV5-1	CASSPAKQGNSPLHF
TRBV19	CASSMRNSGNTIYF
TRBV20-1	CSARNDRAYTEAFF
TRBV6-1	CASTLAVNQPQHF
TRBV5-1	CASSSSGGDQETQYF
TRBV2	CASLGDGYTF
TRBV5-1	CASGLAGVTDTQYF
TRBV7-9	CASSSSVKGFYEQYF
TRBV18	CASSPMSSYEQYF
TRBV5-1	CASSYQGANTEAFF
TRBV4-2	CASSQDPGQGNEQFF
TRBV2	CASSGSRVINEQYF
TRBV12-5	CASGYSTSGGARVYEQYF
TRBV3-1	CASSQAAGETQYF
TRBV6-1	CASSSSPGDTGELFF
TRBV7-2	CASSQGLAGGTDTQYF
TRBV18	CASSVGVGPNTEAFF
TRBV5-1	CASSAGTSGVGTQYF
TRBV3-1	CASSQRTVNTEAFF
TRBV27	CASSSLLRGAYNEQFF
TRBV6-1	CASTDRTHEKLFF
TRBV3-1	CASASFGDTQYF
TRBV2	CASSKDGDTGELFF
TRBV28	CASSPPASWEGSNQPQHF
TRBV12-5	CASGTRGYNEQFF
TRBV12-3/TRBV12-4	CASSEQAAPNTEAFF
TRBV7-9	CASSLGSSGVSYNEQFF
TRBV5-6	CASSLIRTQTTQYF
TRBV12-5	CASGLVTVGGRRNTEAFF
TRBV11-2	CASSLAGQSYEQYF
TRBV10-3	CAISESSRAYNEQFF
TRBV18	CASSSREVTDTQYF
TRBV18	CASSPDGSAGNTIYF
TRBV19	CASSFRALNTEAFF
TRBV4-1	CASSHDLAQPQHF
TRBV7-6	CASSSYPGQGGTGELFF
TRBV19	CASSINPANQPQHF
TRBV5-1	CASSLGVGRMNTEAFF
TRBV7-2	CASSLVTGDNEQFF
TRBV5-1	CASSEQSNTGELFF
TRBV2	CASSGAQGASYEQYF
TRBV7-2	CASTRRGGLETQYF
TRBV7-9	CASSHGSLKMVFF
TRBV14	CASSQYRQPGRDTQYF